The following is a T cell receptor beta chain sequence with its context. Its cognate antigen has yet to be identified. The sample holds no much larger clone one base away, and base qualities are not on file. V lost 5 bases and J lost 4 bases, and the count of bases not matched to a germline gene is 7. CDR1 and CDR2, looked up from the germline V gene (reference sequence), are LNHDA and SQIVND. From cysteine to phenylalanine, the CDR3 is 14 amino acids long. The CDR3 DNA has 42 bases and is translated from base 1. The cohort was made up of about 670 healthy bone marrow donors. Cohort members were all nominally healthy when sampled, although unrecorded immune exposures were likely present. The donor tested CMV seronegative, placing the donor among the roughly 350 seronegative members of the cohort. A peripheral blood sample was provided by each donor, and peripheral blood mononuclear cells were used for TCR beta sequencing. The Qiagen DNeasy Blood Extraction Kit was used to extract genomic DNA from the blood cell samples.

The library was made by the immunoSEQ multiplex PCR assay. For the multiplex PCR, a mixture combining 60 forward primers for TCR Vbeta segments and 13 reverse primers for TCR Jbeta segments was used. A multiplex PCR assay on genomic DNA amplified the CDR3 region of rearranged TCR beta genes. The amplified TCR beta libraries were sequenced on the Illumina HiSeq System as 87-base-pair reads. In the paper's pipeline: A later analysis counted approximately 74 million unique TCR beta chains across the 666 repertoires, and 10 million to 12 million of these chains were shared by at least two donors. Raw reads were error-corrected and collapsed into unique sequences with a nearest-neighbor algorithm that merged closely related sequences to remove PCR and sequencing errors. CDR3 sequences were aligned to IMGT reference sequences to assign V, D and J gene segments. For a sequence to be retained, a match of at least six nucleotides was required to both a V gene segment and a J gene segment. Rearrangements were called productive when the CDR3 lacked stop codons and stayed in frame with V and J; all others were non-productive. Following IMGT convention, CDR3 was defined as the stretch from the second conserved V-encoded cysteine to the conserved J-encoded phenylalanine. In an earlier analysis of more than 550 of the donors, sequences lacking an unambiguous match to a single V gene segment were excluded. An earlier analysis of around 600 of the donors classified V segments as functional when productive rearrangements were above 56.7% and as segregating when the standard deviation between donors was above 5%. A statistical classification framework was built to diagnose cytomegalovirus status from the catalog of TCR beta chain sequences. In a later analysis, V and J genes were assigned by comparing TCR nucleotide sequences against IMGT/GENE-DB human TR gene sequences. Using the TCRdist pipeline, a later analysis assigned CDR3 sequences along with most-parsimonious VDJ recombination scenarios. A later analysis defined each TCR beta chain by its CDR3 amino acid sequence plus V-gene family, and excluded reads lacking a unique V-gene family. As a way to deal with suspected cross-contamination and a sequencing artifact, a later analysis dropped more than 500 nucleotide sequences that were highly shared and had low generation probability. For each public chain, a later analysis derived a clonal expansion index from normalized ranks of inferred template counts within each repertoire. In a later analysis, generation probabilities were computed with a VDJ recombination model fitted to out-of-frame rearrangements, and the resulting probabilities were checked against IGoR. A later analysis scored TCR-TCR, TCR-HLA and TCR-CMV co-occurrence with hypergeometric tests, applying a repertoire-size bias correction to TCR pairs. A later analysis estimated false discovery rates by permuting HLA or CMV assignments 20 times. A later analysis grouped co-occurring TCRs with DBSCAN, adding TCRdist sequence similarity when clustering within HLA-allele-positive subsets. Co-occurrence clustering excluded repertoires with fewer than 30,000 or more than 120,000 public chains, plus five with anomalous nucleotide sharing. TCRdb carries this immuneACCESS record with in-frame sequences only. Its versions omit some clonotypes, under half of them owing to an unresolved V gene in the studies checked, with the rest unexplained. That table furnishes V, J and clone size, whereas the DNA furnished D and trimming. Within this sample are roughly 98,000 clones, with 76% of them counted one time only. Roughly 2% of the sample rests with the top ten.

These data belong to a study of cytomegalovirus exposure and HLA in healthy donors (dated by TCRdb to 2016 to 2017). As for the study more broadly: In an earlier analysis of 550 to 750 of the donors, 276 Gb of sequence data and some 120 million unique TCR beta sequences from 180 million or so T cells were reported. Approximately 300 gigabases of sequencing data and roughly 90 million unique TCR sequences were included in an early release covering roughly 700 HLA-typed donors. Among the roughly 400 genotyped donors, approximately 81% belonged to the genetic ancestry cluster associated with self-reported Caucasian donors. The study aimed to test whether cataloging public T cell receptors could reveal signatures of past pathogen exposure. The study profiled the T cell repertoires of about 640 subjects by immunosequencing and related them to cytomegalovirus serostatus. A separate validation cohort of 90 to 150 different subjects was used in addition to the approximately 640-subject first cohort. The study combined high-throughput TCR immunosequencing, statistical association of individual TCRs with disease status, and machine learning to predict cytomegalovirus infection status. A later analysis re-examined previously published TCR beta repertoires from roughly 720 donors and added high-resolution HLA genotyping to investigate patterns of TCR occurrence. The later analysis used no new phenotypic data to find candidate immune exposures, relying instead on TCR beta sequences and their occurrence across donors. In an earlier analysis of several hundred of the donors, high-throughput TCR beta sequencing was used to judge whether each TCR beta V gene segment behaved as functional or pseudogenic. Alongside the repertoire data, information on donor age, sex, ethnicity and CMV serostatus was compiled. In a later genetic analysis, genome-wide SNP genotypes for about 65% of the roughly 670 donors were used, and that subset was treated as a discovery cohort. Every repertoire in the discovery cohort had been generated on one and the same sequencing platform. HLA typing covered class I and class II loci at four-digit resolution. Typing coverage varied by locus: 629-630 donors for A, B, C, DRB1 and DQB1; about 520 for DQA1; more than 600 for DPA1; about 450 for DPB1. Four or five DR-DQ haplotypes were handled as single units for association and clustering because linkage in the cohort was strong. Among several hundred genotyped donors of the cohort, an average of about 240,000 unique TCR beta nucleotide sequences was sequenced per donor, of which 15% to 20% were non-productive. The investigation overall reported the following: When HLA alleles, especially DR and DQ, strongly co-occurred, TCR associations were difficult to assign to individual alleles. A further reported finding was that TCR beta sequences accurately predicted the HLA-A and HLA-B alleles for most subjects in the first cohort. Because counts were too low, more than 15 rarely observed V segments, including chromosome 9 orphons, were excluded from the earlier analysis of 587 of the donors. The study listed around 160 TCR beta chains as associated with cytomegalovirus. The 87-base-pair reads could not distinguish some IMGT-functional V segments, including TRBV6-2 and TRBV6-3, so those segments were excluded. In vitro tests confirmed that a few of the cytomegalovirus-associated TCR beta chains recognize cytomegalovirus antigens. In a later analysis, HLA-associated TCR beta chains showed more clonal expansion and lower generation probabilities than non-associated chains that were equally common. Sequencing depth was assumed to be roughly uniform across donors in the presence/absence analyses, though that assumption may not hold. In a later genetic analysis, fewer N-insertions in productive TCRs were reported among donors in an Asian-associated ancestry cluster than the approximately 710-donor mean. The cohort was sequenced for TCR beta chains only, and without alpha or paired-chain data the features that could be detected were limited. The authors suggested that the approach could potentially be generalized to other disease states and immunological phenotypes. The classifier was reported to diagnose cytomegalovirus status with high specificity and sensitivity in both the original and validation cohorts. According to a later analysis, most CMV-associated TCR beta chains appeared to be HLA-restricted, and the HLA associations seemed to be driven largely by CMV exposure. Specific HLA alleles were associated with 15,000 to 20,000 TCR beta sequences at a false discovery rate of 0.05 in a later analysis. A later analysis reported that several top co-occurrence clusters appeared linked to parvovirus B19, influenza, CMV and Epstein-Barr virus. CMV serostatus was the only immune exposure information available for the cohort. A group of highly shared sequence variants was considered likely to be a technical artifact of the sequencing pipeline. Most TCR sequences were observed very rarely across donors, whereas some public TCRs were present in many individuals. In an earlier analysis of 587 of the donors, most TCR beta V segments appeared in productive rearrangements about 87% or about 30% of the time, broadly matching IMGT annotations. HLA typing was unavailable for some donors at each locus, so association tests used only the typed subset. V-gene and J-gene trimming of TCR beta chains was associated with a missense DCLRE1C variant in a later genetic analysis, and the association was replicated in an independent cohort. Correlated functional status among segregating V segments might be attributable to linkage disequilibrium, but an unknown experimental factor could not be ruled out. In a later analysis, TCR association rates were found to vary across HLA loci, with the most associated TCRs seen for DRB1 alleles and the fewest for HLA-C alleles.

The sample comprised PBMCs. The origin of this receptor is a man aged 40-49 years in good health and CMV-seronegative. The sequence is built from TRBV19 and TRBJ2-7; the junction holds 8 bases that match TRBD1. In nucleotides, the sequence is TGTGCCAGTAGTGCTCGGACAGGGACTTACGAGCAGTACTTC. This codes for CASSARTGTYEQYF.